Listed below are T cell receptor beta chains from one sample, sequenced in a study of blood T cells in healthy people across ages. MiXCR, applied by TCRdb to the 5' RACE reads, yields one record per CDR3 protein. Of over 950,000 distinct CDR3 sequences in the sample, less than 45% are singletons; the top ten hold around 12%. Material for sequencing was blood. The source is a man aged 18 to 30 in good health. CDR3s include the opening cysteine and the closing phenylalanine or tryptophan. The D gene is left open where the match is weak. The size entry is marked missing in some rows and otherwise reads once, few, many or a size class.

cdr3_nt	cdr3_aa	cdr3_length	d_call	v_call	j_call	clone_size
TGCAGTGCTAGGATCGGCGGGGCGAACACCGGGGAGCTGTTTTTT	CSARIGGANTGELFF	15	NA	TRBV20-1	TRBJ2-2	NA
TGCGCCAGCAGCCAATTCCAGTCGTCGGGCTCCTACGAGCAGTACTTC	CASSQFQSSGSYEQYF	16	NA	TRBV4-3	TRBJ2-7	few
TGCAGTAAAATCCCGCTCCGGCGGGGTACGGGCACTGAAGCTTTCTTT	CSKIPLRRGTGTEAFF	16	NA	TRBV20-1	TRBJ1-1	NA
TGTGCCACCAGCAAAGACGTGCCAAGCAATCAGCCCCAGCATTTT	CATSKDVPSNQPQHF	15	NA	TRBV15	TRBJ1-5	once
TGCAGTGCCTCGAGGGGAGGTTCCGGCACTGAAGCTTTCTTT	CSASRGGSGTEAFF	14	NA	TRBV20-1	TRBJ1-1	NA
TGCAGTGCAGGGGTGACAGGTTATAATGAAAAACTGTTTTTT	CSAGVTGYNEKLFF	14	NA	TRBV20-1	TRBJ1-4	few
TGTGCCAGCACGCGCTCCCGGACTAGCGGGGGGGACTACAATGAGCAGTACTTC	CASTRSRTSGGDYNEQYF	18	TRBD2	TRBV6-1	TRBJ2-7	once
TGTGCTAGCAGCCCCCGGCACAGCCTGAACACTGAAGCTTTCTTT	CASSPRHSLNTEAFF	15	NA	TRBV14	TRBJ1-1	NA
TGCGCCAGCAGCCAAGTGCTTCCCAATGAGCAGTTCTTC	CASSQVLPNEQFF	13	NA	TRBV4-1	TRBJ2-1	NA
TGTGCCAGCAGCGTAGTGAGCCGGGCTAACTATGGCTACACCTTC	CASSVVSRANYGYTF	15	NA	TRBV9	TRBJ1-2	few
TGCAGTGCTATCGGGGTATACGAGCAGTACTTC	CSAIGVYEQYF	11	NA	TRBV20-1	TRBJ2-7	NA
TGCAGTGCTAGTGGGCATCCTTCGAGTTCACCCCTCCACTTT	CSASGHPSSSPLHF	14	NA	TRBV20-1	TRBJ1-6	NA
TGCAGTGCGAGCAGTCTTAGCTCCTACAATGAGCAGTTCTTC	CSASSLSSYNEQFF	14	NA	TRBV20-1	TRBJ2-1	NA
TGTGCCAGCAGCCCGCCGACAGGGGGGGACAAAAACATTCAGTACTTC	CASSPPTGGDKNIQYF	16	TRBD1	TRBV6-6	TRBJ2-4	NA
TGCAGCGCAAGGACAGGGGTAGGTGTTGAAGCTTTCTTT	CSARTGVGVEAFF	13	TRBD1	TRBV29-1	TRBJ1-1	NA
TGCAGTGCTAGAGATCTACAGGGACGCTACAATGAGCAGTTCTTC	CSARDLQGRYNEQFF	15	NA	TRBV20-1	TRBJ2-1	few
TGTGCCAGCGGCCAAGGAGTTTACGAGCAGTACTTC	CASGQGVYEQYF	12	NA	TRBV3-1	TRBJ2-7	NA
TGTGCCAGCACCCCAGACGTTAACTATGGCTACACCTTC	CASTPDVNYGYTF	13	NA	TRBV12-3/TRBV12-4	TRBJ1-2	once
TGTGCCAGCAGCTCAAAATACGGGAATGAGCAGTTCTTC	CASSSKYGNEQFF	13	NA	TRBV7-2	TRBJ2-1	NA
TGTGCCAGCAACCTTGGCGGGGGGAGCACAGATACGCAGTATTTT	CASNLGGGSTDTQYF	15	TRBD2	TRBV12-3/TRBV12-4	TRBJ2-3	NA
TGCAGTGCTCATGAGACAGGGAATGAGGGTGGCTACACCTTC	CSAHETGNEGGYTF	14	TRBD1	TRBV20-1	TRBJ1-2	NA
TGCAGTGCTAGCGCCAGGGGTCAGCCCCAGCATTTT	CSASARGQPQHF	12	NA	TRBV20-1	TRBJ1-5	NA
TGTGCCATCAGTGAGATAGGGGGGCTCGAAGGAGATACGCAGTATTTT	CAISEIGGLEGDTQYF	16	NA	TRBV10-3	TRBJ2-3	NA
TGTGCCAGCAGCTCGGCAGGGGAAAGCACAGATACGCAGTATTTT	CASSSAGESTDTQYF	15	NA	TRBV7-9	TRBJ2-3	NA
TGTGCCAGCACCTTGGGGACAGAGCTGAACACTGAAGCTTTCTTT	CASTLGTELNTEAFF	15	TRBD1	TRBV6-5	TRBJ1-1	NA
TGTGCCAGCAGCCAAGACCTAGCGGGGGGCTGGCAGTATTTT	CASSQDLAGGWQYF	14	TRBD2	TRBV3-1	TRBJ2-3	NA
TGTGCCAGCAGCGTCCGAGCGGACATTTCCTCCTACGAGCAGTACTTC	CASSVRADISSYEQYF	16	NA	TRBV9	TRBJ2-7	NA
TGCGGCGTTTCTTTCGTCAGCAATGAGCAGTTCTTC	CGVSFVSNEQFF	12	NA	TRBV29-1	TRBJ2-1	NA
TGTGCCAGCAGTAACCGGGACTCCGGCACAGATACGCAGTATTTT	CASSNRDSGTDTQYF	15	NA	TRBV6-1	TRBJ2-3	few
TGCGCCAGCAGCTCTACCGGGGCTGACAATGAGCAGTTCTTC	CASSSTGADNEQFF	14	NA	TRBV5-1	TRBJ2-1	NA
TGTGCCAACTCACCCAGCGGGGGGAACAATGAGCAGTTCTTC	CANSPSGGNNEQFF	14	TRBD2	TRBV18	TRBJ2-1	NA
TGTGCCAGCAGTTTAGCAGGGTATGGCAATCAGCCCCAGCATTTT	CASSLAGYGNQPQHF	15	NA	TRBV12-3/TRBV12-4	TRBJ1-5	few
TGTGCCAGCAGCCAGGGCAGGGAAAGTGTCTATGGCTACTCCTTC	CASSQGRESVYGYSF	15	NA	TRBV7-9	TRBJ1-2	NA
TGTGCCAGCAGCGTAGATAGCGGGGGGGGTAGCACAGATACGCAGTATTTT	CASSVDSGGGSTDTQYF	17	TRBD2	TRBV9	TRBJ2-3	NA
TGTGCCAGCAGCTTAGTAATAGACAGGAACTCCTACGAGCAGTACTTC	CASSLVIDRNSYEQYF	16	NA	TRBV7-2	TRBJ2-7	NA
TGTGCCAGCTCACCAAATGGACAGCGCGAAAAACTGTTTTTT	CASSPNGQREKLFF	14	NA	TRBV18	TRBJ1-4	NA
TGCAGCGTTGAAGATCGGGGTTTGGGTAAACAAGAGACCCAGTACTTC	CSVEDRGLGKQETQYF	16	NA	TRBV29-1	TRBJ2-5	many
TGCAGTGCTCGCCGGGACAGGGTGAATGGCTACACCTTC	CSARRDRVNGYTF	13	TRBD1	TRBV20-1	TRBJ1-2	few
TGTGCCAGCAGCTTAGCGGCGGGGGGCTCGACCTACAATGAGCAGTTCTTC	CASSLAAGGSTYNEQFF	17	TRBD2	TRBV7-2	TRBJ2-1	few
TGTGCCAGCAGTTCACAGGTATCTGAAAACACCATATATTTT	CASSSQVSENTIYF	14	NA	TRBV6-6	TRBJ1-3	NA